Listed below are T cell receptor beta chains from one sample, sequenced in a study of cytomegalovirus exposure and HLA in healthy donors. Clones were sequenced by immunoSEQ multiplex PCR, and TCRdb holds only the in-frame ones, with some missing. The sample gives about 140,000 clones, less than 90% of which show up once; approximately 3% is in the top ten. Sample: PBMCs. These TCRs come from a man between 18 and 35 years old in good health and CMV-seronegative. CDR3s include the opening cysteine and the closing phenylalanine or tryptophan. A D gene is named only where the DNA matches it firmly. Rows may omit the clone size; those that give it use once, few, many or a size class.

>TRBJ2-7|NA|NA|TRBV21-1
CASRPSRKRGYEQYF
TGTGCCAGCAGACCATCTAGGAAAAGGGGCTACGAGCAGTACTTC
>TRBJ1-1|TRBD1|NA|TRBV5-1
CASSFGQGGEAFF
TGCGCCAGCAGCTTCGGACAGGGAGGTGAAGCTTTCTTT
>TRBJ2-1|TRBD2|NA|TRBV18
CASSPSSSGRGEQFF
TGTGCCAGCTCACCCTCGTCCAGCGGGAGGGGTGAGCAGTTCTTC
>TRBJ2-7|TRBD1|NA|TRBV4-1
CASSQTGTAVYEQYF
TGCGCCAGCAGCCAAACCGGGACAGCAGTCTACGAGCAGTACTTC
>TRBJ2-7|NA|NA|TRBV12-5
CASGPNPATTQDIYEQYF
TGTGCTAGTGGTCCAAACCCCGCCACCACACAGGATATCTACGAGCAGTACTTC
>TRBJ2-1|TRBD2|NA|TRBV6-4
CASSVGAGEGNEQFF
TGTGCCAGCAGCGTCGGCGCGGGAGAGGGCAATGAGCAGTTCTTC
>TRBJ2-7|NA|few|TRBV4-2
CASSTSPEMNEQYF
TGTGCCAGCAGTACCTCGCCCGAGATGAACGAGCAGTACTTC
>TRBJ1-1|NA|NA|TRBV18
CASSPSWSENTEAFF
TGTGCCAGCTCACCAAGTTGGTCAGAGAACACTGAAGCTTTCTTT
>TRBJ2-7|NA|NA|TRBV30
CAWSVPDRPFLEQYF
TGTGCCTGGAGCGTCCCAGACAGACCATTTCTCGAGCAGTACTTC
>TRBJ2-7|NA|once|TRBV2
CASSFDWNSGYEQYF
TGTGCCAGCAGTTTCGACTGGAACAGCGGGTACGAGCAGTACTTC
>TRBJ2-7|NA|NA|TRBV6-1
CASNGGGYEQYF
TGTGCCAGCAATGGCGGCGGCTACGAGCAGTACTTC
>TRBJ2-5|TRBD1|NA|TRBV5-1
CASSLGQGLRTQETQYF
TGCGCCAGCAGCTTGGGACAGGGGCTAAGAACTCAAGAGACCCAGTACTTC
>TRBJ2-1|NA|NA|TRBV4-2
CASSQGTGPSYNEQFF
TGTGCCAGCAGCCAAGGCACAGGACCCTCCTACAATGAGCAGTTCTTC
>TRBJ2-7|NA|NA|TRBV7-6
CASSLDPGAAANNEQYF
TGTGCCAGCAGCTTAGATCCGGGCGCAGCGGCAAACAACGAGCAGTACTTC
>TRBJ2-1|NA|few|TRBV6-6
CASRPQGRHSEQFF
TGTGCCAGCAGACCACAGGGAAGGCACAGCGAGCAGTTCTTC
>TRBJ2-7|TRBD1|few|TRBV4-2
CASSQEVLDRAPYEQYF
TGTGCCAGCAGCCAAGAGGTGTTGGACAGGGCCCCCTACGAGCAGTACTTC
>TRBJ2-1|TRBD2|NA|TRBV9
CASSGVAGGLEQFF
TGTGCCAGCAGCGGGGTAGCGGGGGGGCTTGAGCAGTTCTTC
>TRBJ2-2|TRBD1|NA|TRBV11-3
CASRAQQGAGELFF
TGTGCCAGCCGAGCCCAGCAGGGGGCCGGGGAGCTGTTTTTT
>TRBJ1-4|TRBD1|NA|TRBV27
CASSRLRGLNEKLFF
TGTGCCAGCAGTAGACTCAGGGGGCTTAATGAAAAACTGTTTTTT
>TRBJ1-2|TRBD1|NA|TRBV18
CASSPSPGQEFGYTF
TGTGCCAGCTCACCTTCACCGGGACAGGAGTTTGGCTACACCTTC
>TRBJ2-5|NA|NA|TRBV5-4
CASSFKGPAQETQYF
TGTGCCAGCAGCTTTAAGGGGCCCGCCCAAGAGACCCAGTACTTC
>TRBJ2-7|TRBD2|NA|TRBV5-8
CASLPVAGVYEQYF
TGTGCCAGCCTCCCGGTAGCGGGAGTCTACGAGCAGTACTTC
>TRBJ2-2|TRBD1|NA|TRBV5-1
CASSLGTGNLNTGELFF
TGCGCCAGCAGCCTAGGGACAGGGAATTTGAACACCGGGGAGCTGTTTTTT
>TRBJ1-2|NA|NA|TRBV4-1
CASSQPRGGASGYTF
TGCGCCAGCAGCCAACCGAGGGGGGGCGCGTCTGGCTACACCTTC
>TRBJ2-1|TRBD1|NA|TRBV18
CASSPQTGGNNEQFF
TGTGCCAGCTCACCCCAGACAGGGGGCAACAATGAGCAGTTCTTC
>TRBJ2-1|NA|NA|TRBV4-2
CASSQRAVADNEQFF
TGTGCCAGCAGCCAAAGAGCGGTTGCGGACAATGAGCAGTTCTTC
>TRBJ1-6|NA|NA|TRBV5-6
CASSLRHAKNWNSPLHF
TGTGCCAGCAGCTTGAGACACGCGAAAAATTGGAATTCACCCCTCCACTTT
>TRBJ2-3|NA|NA|TRBV2
CASSDFRTTTDTQYF
TGTGCCAGCAGTGACTTTAGGACTACCACAGATACGCAGTATTTT
>TRBJ2-5|NA|once|TRBV7-9
CASSLSRGQETQYF
TGTGCCAGCAGCTTAAGCAGGGGCCAAGAGACCCAGTACTTC
>TRBJ1-1|NA|NA|TRBV18
CASSPQQNTEAFF
TGTGCCAGCTCACCACAGCAGAACACTGAAGCTTTCTTT
>TRBJ1-4|NA|NA|TRBV4-3
CASSPNRVKLFF
TGCGCCAGCAGCCCGAACAGAGTAAAACTGTTTTTT
>TRBJ2-6|NA|NA|TRBV7-2
CASSFPGGANVLTF
TGTGCCAGCAGCTTCCCGGGGGGGGCCAACGTCCTGACTTTC
>TRBJ1-5|TRBD1|NA|TRBV18
CASSLTGGAGYSNQPQHF
TGTGCCAGCTCACTAACAGGGGGCGCGGGCTATAGCAATCAGCCCCAGCATTTT
>TRBJ2-1|NA|NA|TRBV11-2
CASSFARGYNEQFF
TGTGCCAGCAGCTTCGCCCGGGGGTACAATGAGCAGTTCTTC
>TRBJ1-6|TRBD1|few|TRBV6-1
CASSEVGQGRSPLHF
TGTGCCAGCAGTGAAGTAGGACAGGGGAGATCACCCCTCCACTTT
>TRBJ2-7|TRBD1|NA|TRBV5-1
CASSLWDSSYEQYF
TGCGCCAGCAGCCTATGGGACAGCTCCTACGAGCAGTACTTC
>TRBJ2-3|NA|NA|TRBV19
CASSPALTRSGDTQYF
TGTGCCAGTAGTCCCGCCCTAACTAGGAGTGGTGATACGCAGTATTTT
>TRBJ1-5|NA|few|TRBV19
CASWDKYSNQPQHF
TGTGCCAGTTGGGACAAGTATAGCAATCAGCCCCAGCATTTT
>TRBJ1-5|TRBD1|NA|TRBV6-1
CASRPLTGGIQPQHF
TGTGCCAGCAGACCCTTGACAGGGGGCATTCAGCCCCAGCATTTT
>TRBJ1-3|TRBD1|NA|TRBV27
CASQESGQARNTIYF
TGTGCCAGCCAAGAATCGGGACAGGCGAGAAACACCATATATTTT
>TRBJ2-2|NA|NA|TRBV19
CASSPIAIGELFF
TGTGCCAGTAGTCCCATAGCGATCGGGGAGCTGTTTTTT
>TRBJ2-7|NA|NA|TRBV18
CASSRDSASYEQYF
TGTGCCAGCTCACGCGACTCTGCGTCCTACGAGCAGTACTTC
>TRBJ2-7|NA|few|TRBV30
CAWSVGRQTSLVEQYF
TGTGCCTGGAGTGTAGGAAGACAGACGTCCCTGGTGGAGCAGTACTTC
>TRBJ1-6|NA|NA|TRBV9
CASSVDWPDNSPLHF
TGTGCCAGCAGCGTAGATTGGCCTGATAATTCACCCCTCCACTTT
>TRBJ1-2|NA|NA|TRBV7-2
CASSLDDFYGYTF
TGTGCCAGCAGCTTAGACGACTTCTATGGCTACACCTTC
>TRBJ2-7|TRBD1|NA|TRBV20-1
CSAYRDRGQYF
TGCAGTGCGTACCGGGACAGGGGGCAGTACTTC
>TRBJ2-7|NA|NA|TRBV5-5
CASSLRADSYEQYF
TGTGCCAGCAGCTTGCGGGCGGACAGCTACGAGCAGTACTTC